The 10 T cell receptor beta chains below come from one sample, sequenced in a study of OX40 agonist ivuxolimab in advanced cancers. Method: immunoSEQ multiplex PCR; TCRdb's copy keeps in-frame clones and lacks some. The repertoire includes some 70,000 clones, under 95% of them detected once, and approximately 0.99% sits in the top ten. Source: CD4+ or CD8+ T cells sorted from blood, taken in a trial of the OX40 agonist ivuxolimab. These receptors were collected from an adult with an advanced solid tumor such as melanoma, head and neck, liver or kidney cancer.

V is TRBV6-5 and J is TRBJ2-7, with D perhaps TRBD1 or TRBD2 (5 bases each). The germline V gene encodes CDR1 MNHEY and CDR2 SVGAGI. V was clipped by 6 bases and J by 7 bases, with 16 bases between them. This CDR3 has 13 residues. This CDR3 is CASRVDFGGEQYF. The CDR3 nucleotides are TGTGCCAGCAGAGTAGATTTTGGGGGAGAGCAGTACTTC.

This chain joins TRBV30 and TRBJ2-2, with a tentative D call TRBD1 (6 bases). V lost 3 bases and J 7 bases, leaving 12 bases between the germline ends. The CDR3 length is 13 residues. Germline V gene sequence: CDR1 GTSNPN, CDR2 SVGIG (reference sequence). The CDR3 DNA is TGTGCCTGGAGCCAACAGGGAATCGGGGAGCTGTTTTTT. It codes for CAWSQQGIGELFF.

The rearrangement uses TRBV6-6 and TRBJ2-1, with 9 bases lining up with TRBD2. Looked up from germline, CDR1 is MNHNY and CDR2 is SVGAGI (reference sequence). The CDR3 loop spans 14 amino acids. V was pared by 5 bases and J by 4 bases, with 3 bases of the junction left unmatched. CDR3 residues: CASSASGAYNEQFF. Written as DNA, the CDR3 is TGTGCCAGCAGTGCTAGCGGGGCGTACAATGAGCAGTTCTTC.

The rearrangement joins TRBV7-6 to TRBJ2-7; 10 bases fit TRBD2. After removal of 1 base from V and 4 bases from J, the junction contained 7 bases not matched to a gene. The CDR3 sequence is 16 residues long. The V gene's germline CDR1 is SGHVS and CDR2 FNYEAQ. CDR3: CASSLGASGSGYEQYF. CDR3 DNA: TGTGCCAGCAGCTTAGGGGCTAGCGGGAGTGGGTACGAGCAGTACTTC.

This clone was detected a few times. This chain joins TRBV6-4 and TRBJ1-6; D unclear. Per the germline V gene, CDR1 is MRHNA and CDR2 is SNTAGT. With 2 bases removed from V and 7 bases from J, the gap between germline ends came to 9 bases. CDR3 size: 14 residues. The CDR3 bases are TGTGCCAGCAGTGACACCGGGCAGAATTCACCCCTCCACTTT. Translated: CASSDTGQNSPLHF.

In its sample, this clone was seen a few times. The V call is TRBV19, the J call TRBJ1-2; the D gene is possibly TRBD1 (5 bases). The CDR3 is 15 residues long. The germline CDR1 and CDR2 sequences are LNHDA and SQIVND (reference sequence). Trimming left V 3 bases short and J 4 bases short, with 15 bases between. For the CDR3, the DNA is TGTGCCAGTAGTATGCCCAGGGTTGGGAGCTATGGCTACACCTTC. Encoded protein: CASSMPRVGSYGYTF.

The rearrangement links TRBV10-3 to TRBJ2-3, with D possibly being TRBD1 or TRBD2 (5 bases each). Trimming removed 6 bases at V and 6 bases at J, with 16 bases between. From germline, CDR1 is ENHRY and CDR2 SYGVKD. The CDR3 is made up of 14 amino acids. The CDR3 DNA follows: TGTGCCATCAGGCCGGGACCGAATGACGATACGCAGTATTTT. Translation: CAIRPGPNDDTQYF.

CDR3 DNA: TGTGCCAGCAGCCGACAGCTTGAAAAACTGTTTTTT. Amino acid sequence: CASSRQLEKLFF. V and J are TRBV2 and TRBJ1-4; D is possibly TRBD1 (5 bases). The ends were cut back, 6 bases at V and 7 bases at J, with 9 bases in the middle. The CDR3 is 12 amino acids. Per germline, CDR1 SNHLY and CDR2 FYNNEI.

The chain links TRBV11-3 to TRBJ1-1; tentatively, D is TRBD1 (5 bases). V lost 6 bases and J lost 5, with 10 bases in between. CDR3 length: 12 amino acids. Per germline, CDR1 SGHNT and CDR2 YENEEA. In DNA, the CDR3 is TGTGCCAGCAGTCAGGGAAGGACTGAAGCTTTCTTT. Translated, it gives CASSQGRTEAFF.

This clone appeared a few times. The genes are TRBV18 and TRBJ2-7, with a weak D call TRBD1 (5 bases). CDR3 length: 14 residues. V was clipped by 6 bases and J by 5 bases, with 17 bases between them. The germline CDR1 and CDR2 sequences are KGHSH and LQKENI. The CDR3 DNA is TGTGCCAGCTCCCCATCCCAGGGTGTCGACGAGCAGTACTTC. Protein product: CASSPSQGVDEQYF.